The rows below give T cell receptor beta chains drawn from one sample of a study of T cell responses to AZD1222 COVID-19 vaccine. Clones were read by immunoSEQ multiplex PCR, and TCRdb kept only the in-frame ones, dropping some. Of about 140,000 clones in the sample, 85% to 95% were seen once. This specimen was peripheral blood, taken after recovery from COVID-19. The receptor source for this set is an adult who had recovered from COVID-19. Each CDR3 is given with its conserved first and last residue. A D gene is named only where the DNA matches it firmly.

d_call	cdr3_length	j_call	v_call	cdr3_aa
-	14	TRBJ2-1	TRBV19	CASRARSSYNEQFF
TRBD2	15	TRBJ2-5	TRBV14	CASSQRTSGRETQYF
-	17	TRBJ1-1	TRBV5-4	CASSSVGGTFMNTEAFF
TRBD1	14	TRBJ2-7	TRBV7-6	CASSLTGASYEQYF
TRBD2	18	TRBJ2-7	TRBV2	CASSEPRTSGRVSYEQYF
-	15	TRBJ1-1	TRBV2	CASQSEAVKNTEAFF
-	13	TRBJ1-2	TRBV19	CASSSGQHYGYTF
-	14	TRBJ1-1	TRBV7-6	CASSIGPLNTEAFF
-	13	TRBJ1-1	TRBV28	CASRLTPNTEAFF
-	15	TRBJ1-1	TRBV25-1	CASSNHPSGGTEAFF
-	17	TRBJ1-2	TRBV3-1/TRBV3-2	CASSQDLARGVSYGYTF
-	12	TRBJ2-1	TRBV28	CASTTRYNEQFF
-	13	TRBJ2-5	TRBV7-3	CASSLADGETQYF
TRBD2	14	TRBJ2-7	TRBV28	CASSLSGRAYEQYF
TRBD2	16	TRBJ2-2	TRBV18	CASSPSLAGVSGELFF
-	14	TRBJ1-3	TRBV2	CASSDGQGSNTIYF
-	14	TRBJ1-1	TRBV4-2	CASSQEDGRTEAFF
-	17	TRBJ1-6	TRBV2	CASTSDGGRAWNSPLHF
-	15	TRBJ1-1	TRBV4-2	CASSQEGSLNTEAFF
-	15	TRBJ2-2	TRBV7-3	CASSPDYLLGGELFF
-	10	TRBJ1-2	TRBV28	CAIFGYGYTF
-	13	TRBJ1-4	TRBV5-5	CASSLVVNEKLFF
-	14	TRBJ1-5	TRBV28	CASSNWSPNQPQHF
-	15	TRBJ2-7	TRBV5-1	CASSFREPRSYEQYF
TRBD2	14	TRBJ2-1	TRBV29-1	CSVAGTSGYNEQFF
TRBD1	16	TRBJ1-6	TRBV6-6	CASSKRQGADNSPLHF
-	13	TRBJ2-7	TRBV10-3	CAMRETSGYEQYF
-	16	TRBJ2-7	TRBV29-1	CSVEGGEGQVTYEQYF
-	15	TRBJ1-1	TRBV27	CASSLYPGAGTEAFF
TRBD1	14	TRBJ2-4	TRBV30	CAWNTGTGINIQYF
-	16	TRBJ1-2	TRBV5-1	CASSLRSRDKKGGYTF
TRBD2	16	TRBJ2-7	TRBV5-1	CASSLGLAGNSYEQYF
TRBD2	16	TRBJ2-1	TRBV19	CASSSNGLVGYNEQFF
TRBD2	16	TRBJ2-3	TRBV7-9	CASSHRGLAKADTQYF
TRBD2	17	TRBJ2-3	TRBV28	CASSYTASGPLADTQYF
-	13	TRBJ1-4	TRBV5-5	CASSFGRGEKLFF
TRBD2	11	TRBJ2-1	TRBV2	CASSGGGEQFF
-	13	TRBJ2-7	TRBV24-1	CAPLYREYYEQYF
TRBD1	15	TRBJ1-2	TRBV5-1	CASSLEAGGPYGYTF
-	17	TRBJ2-7	TRBV19	CASSTRPRGNRWDEQYF
TRBD2	19	TRBJ2-3	TRBV5-1	CASSLTLTSGRVGRDTQYF
-	14	TRBJ2-3	TRBV7-9	CASSLGQTAGLRNF
TRBD2	15	TRBJ2-5	TRBV7-7	CASSLLAGGRETQYF
-	14	TRBJ2-2	TRBV7-3	CASSFFGEAGELFF
TRBD2	17	TRBJ2-2	TRBV3-1/TRBV3-2	CASSQVGLAGETGELFF
-	12	TRBJ2-3	TRBV2	CASRSYSDTQYF